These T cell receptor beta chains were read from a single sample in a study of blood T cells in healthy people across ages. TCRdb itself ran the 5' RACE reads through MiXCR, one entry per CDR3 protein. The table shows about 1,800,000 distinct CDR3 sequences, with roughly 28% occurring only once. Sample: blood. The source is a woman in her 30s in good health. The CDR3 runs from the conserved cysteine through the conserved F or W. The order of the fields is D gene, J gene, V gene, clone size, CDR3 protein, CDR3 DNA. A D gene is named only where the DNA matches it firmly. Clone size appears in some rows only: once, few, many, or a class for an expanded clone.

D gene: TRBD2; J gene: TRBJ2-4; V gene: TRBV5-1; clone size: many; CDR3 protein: CASSLTSGGAKNIQYF; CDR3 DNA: TGCGCCAGCAGCCTCACTAGCGGGGGGGCCAAAAACATTCAGTACTTC
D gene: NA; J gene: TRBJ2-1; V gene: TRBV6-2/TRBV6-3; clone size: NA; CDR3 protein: CASSYWGNSYNEQFF; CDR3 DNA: TGTGCCAGCAGTTACTGGGGGAACTCCTACAATGAGCAGTTCTTC
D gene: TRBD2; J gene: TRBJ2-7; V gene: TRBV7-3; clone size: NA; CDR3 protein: CASSLMGGTMSHEQYF; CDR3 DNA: TGTGCCAGCAGCTTAATGGGAGGGACTATGAGCCACGAGCAGTACTTC
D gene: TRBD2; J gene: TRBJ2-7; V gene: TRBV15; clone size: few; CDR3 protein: CATRLSGEGEQYF; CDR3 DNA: TGTGCCACCCGACTTAGCGGGGAAGGCGAGCAGTACTTC
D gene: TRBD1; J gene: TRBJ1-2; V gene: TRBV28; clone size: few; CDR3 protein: CASSGEGQEPNYGYTF; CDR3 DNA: TGTGCCAGCAGTGGGGAAGGACAGGAACCTAACTATGGCTACACCTTC
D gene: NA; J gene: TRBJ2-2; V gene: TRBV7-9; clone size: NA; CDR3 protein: CASSLVASGELFF; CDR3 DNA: TGTGCCAGCAGCTTAGTCGCGAGCGGGGAGCTGTTTTTT
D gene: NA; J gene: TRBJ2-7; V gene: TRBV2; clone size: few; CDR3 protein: CASILPSGLDEQYF; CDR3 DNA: TGTGCCAGCATCCTACCGAGTGGATTGGACGAGCAGTACTTC
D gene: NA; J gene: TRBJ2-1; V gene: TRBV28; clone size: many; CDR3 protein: CAHGSYNEQFF; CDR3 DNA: TGTGCCCACGGCTCCTACAATGAGCAGTTCTTC
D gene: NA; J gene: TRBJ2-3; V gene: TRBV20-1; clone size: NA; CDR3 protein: CSARDTGLTDTQYF; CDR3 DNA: TGCAGTGCTAGAGATACGGGTCTCACAGATACGCAGTATTTT
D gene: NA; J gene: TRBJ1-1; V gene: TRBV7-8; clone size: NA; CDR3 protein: CASSPVGQNTEAFF; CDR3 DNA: TGTGCCAGCAGCCCTGTAGGGCAGAACACTGAAGCTTTCTTT
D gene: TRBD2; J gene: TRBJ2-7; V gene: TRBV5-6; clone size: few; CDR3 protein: CASSFGLAGGAVEQYF; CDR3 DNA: TGTGCCAGCAGCTTCGGACTAGCGGGGGGGGCTGTCGAGCAGTACTTC
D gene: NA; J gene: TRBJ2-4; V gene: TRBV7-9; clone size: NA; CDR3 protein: CASSSSPGTVTYGQYF; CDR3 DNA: TGTGCCAGCAGCTCAAGTCCCGGGACCGTTACCTACGGGCAGTACTTC
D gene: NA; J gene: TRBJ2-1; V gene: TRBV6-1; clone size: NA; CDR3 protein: CTSKGDMSQQFF; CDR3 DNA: TGTACCAGCAAGGGGGACATGAGTCAGCAGTTCTTC
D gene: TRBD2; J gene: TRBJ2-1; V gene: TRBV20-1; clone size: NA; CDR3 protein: CSAGTSGIYNEQFF; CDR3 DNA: TGCAGTGCTGGGACTAGCGGGATCTACAATGAGCAGTTCTTC
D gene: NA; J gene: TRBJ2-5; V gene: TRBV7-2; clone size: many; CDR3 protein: CASSPVLSLSGETQYF; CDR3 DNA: TGTGCCAGCAGCCCCGTTTTATCTCTAAGCGGGGAGACCCAGTACTTC
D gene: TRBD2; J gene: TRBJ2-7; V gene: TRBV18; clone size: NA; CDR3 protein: CASSRPGLAGVGEQYF; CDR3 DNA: TGTGCCAGCTCCCGACCCGGGCTAGCGGGAGTGGGGGAGCAGTACTTC
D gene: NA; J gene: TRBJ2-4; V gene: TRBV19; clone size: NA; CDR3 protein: CATSLRGLGNIQDF; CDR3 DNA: TGTGCCACCTCCCTCCGGGGGCTGGGAAACATTCAGGACTTC
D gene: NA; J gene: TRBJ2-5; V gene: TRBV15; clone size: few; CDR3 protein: CATSRDFQETQYF; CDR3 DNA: TGTGCCACCAGCAGAGACTTCCAAGAGACCCAGTACTTC
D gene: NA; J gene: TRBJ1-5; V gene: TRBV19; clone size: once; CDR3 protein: CARGGGPKSNQPQHF; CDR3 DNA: TGTGCCAGGGGAGGGGGGCCCAAAAGCAATCAGCCCCAGCATTTT
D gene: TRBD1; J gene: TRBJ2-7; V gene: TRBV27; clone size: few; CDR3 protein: CASKTGDYEQYF; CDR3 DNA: TGTGCCAGCAAGACAGGGGATTACGAGCAGTACTTC
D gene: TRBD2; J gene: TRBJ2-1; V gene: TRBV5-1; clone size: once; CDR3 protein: CASSWGGDYNEQFF; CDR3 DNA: TGCGCCAGCAGCTGGGGGGGGGACTACAATGAGCAGTTCTTC
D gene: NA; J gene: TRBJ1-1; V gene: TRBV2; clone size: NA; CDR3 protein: CASSSQGSDEAFF; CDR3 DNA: TGTGCCAGCAGTAGTCAGGGGAGCGATGAAGCTTTCTTT
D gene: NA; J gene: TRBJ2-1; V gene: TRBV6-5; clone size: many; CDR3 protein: CASSVRNEQFF; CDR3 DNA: TGTGCCAGCAGTGTACGCAATGAGCAGTTCTTC
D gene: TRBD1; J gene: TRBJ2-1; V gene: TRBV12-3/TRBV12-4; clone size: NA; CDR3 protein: CASIPGQGFNEQFF; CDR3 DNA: TGTGCCAGCATCCCGGGACAGGGGTTCAATGAGCAGTTCTTC
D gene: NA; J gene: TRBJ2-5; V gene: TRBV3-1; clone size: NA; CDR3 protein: CASSQIPGLEYF; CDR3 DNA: TGTGCCAGCAGCCAAATACCGGGACTCGAGTACTTC
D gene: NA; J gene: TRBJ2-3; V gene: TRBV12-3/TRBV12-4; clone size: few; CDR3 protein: CASNGQGGADTQYF; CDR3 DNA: TGTGCCAGCAACGGGCAGGGTGGGGCAGATACGCAGTATTTT
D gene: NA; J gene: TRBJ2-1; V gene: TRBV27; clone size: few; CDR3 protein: CASSLSFGSYNEQFF; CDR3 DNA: TGTGCCAGCAGTTTAAGTTTTGGTTCCTACAATGAGCAGTTCTTC
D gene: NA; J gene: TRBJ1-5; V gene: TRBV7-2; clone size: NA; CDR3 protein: CASSRGGEAQPQHF; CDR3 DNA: TGTGCCAGCAGCCGGGGCGGGGAGGCTCAGCCCCAGCATTTT
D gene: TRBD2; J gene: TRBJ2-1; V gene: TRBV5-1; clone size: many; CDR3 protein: CASSPRTSGGAYNEQFF; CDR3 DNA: TGCGCCAGCAGCCCCCGGACTAGCGGGGGAGCCTACAATGAGCAGTTCTTC
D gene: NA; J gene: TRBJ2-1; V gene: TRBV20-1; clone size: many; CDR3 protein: CSALRSWEQFF; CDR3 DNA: TGCAGTGCTCTTCGCAGTTGGGAGCAGTTCTTC
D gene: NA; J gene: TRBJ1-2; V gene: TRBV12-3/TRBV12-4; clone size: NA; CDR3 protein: CASSYRERAAGYTF; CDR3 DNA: TGTGCCAGCAGTTACAGGGAGAGGGCGGCGGGCTACACCTTC
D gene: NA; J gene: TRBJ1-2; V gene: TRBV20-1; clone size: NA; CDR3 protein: CSTGNRGYTF; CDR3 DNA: TGCAGTACGGGGAACCGTGGCTACACCTTC
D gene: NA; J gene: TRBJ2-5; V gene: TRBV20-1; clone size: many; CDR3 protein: CSARPQRRRGGGLQETQYF; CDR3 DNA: TGCAGTGCTAGACCCCAAAGACGGCGAGGAGGGGGACTTCAAGAGACCCAGTACTTC
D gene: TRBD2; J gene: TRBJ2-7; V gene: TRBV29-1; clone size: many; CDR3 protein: CSVRGFELAGPYEQYF; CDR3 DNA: TGCAGCGTCAGGGGCTTCGAACTAGCGGGACCCTACGAGCAGTACTTC
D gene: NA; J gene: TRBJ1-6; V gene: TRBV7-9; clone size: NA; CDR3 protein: CASSSAGLHF; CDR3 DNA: TGTGCCAGCAGCTCCGCGGGGCTCCACTTT
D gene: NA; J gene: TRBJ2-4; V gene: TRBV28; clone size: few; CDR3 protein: CASSPRMRLEYF; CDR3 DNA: TGTGCCAGCAGTCCACGGATGAGGTTGGAGTACTTC
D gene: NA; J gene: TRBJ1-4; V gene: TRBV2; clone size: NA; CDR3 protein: CASTAGAEKLFF; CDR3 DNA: TGTGCCAGCACCGCCGGGGCTGAAAAACTGTTTTTT
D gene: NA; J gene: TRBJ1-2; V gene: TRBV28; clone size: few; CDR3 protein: CASRGAGAESEGYTF; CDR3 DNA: TGTGCCAGCAGAGGGGCGGGGGCGGAATCGGAAGGCTACACCTTC
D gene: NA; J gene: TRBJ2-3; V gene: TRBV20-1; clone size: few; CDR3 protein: CSARHPGTPTDTQYF; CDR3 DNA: TGCAGTGCTAGACACCCCGGGACCCCCACAGATACGCAGTATTTT
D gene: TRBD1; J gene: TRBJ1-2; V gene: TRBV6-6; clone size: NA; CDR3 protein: CASRGDRDLGYTF; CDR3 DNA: TGTGCCAGCCGTGGGGACAGGGATCTTGGCTACACCTTC
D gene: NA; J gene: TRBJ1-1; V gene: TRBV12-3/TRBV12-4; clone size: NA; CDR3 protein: CASSLLGAEAFF; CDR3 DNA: TGTGCCAGCAGTTTACTGGGGGCTGAAGCTTTCTTT
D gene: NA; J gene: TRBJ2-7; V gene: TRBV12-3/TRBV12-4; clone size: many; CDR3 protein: CASSFAEFGEQYF; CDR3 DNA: TGTGCCAGCAGTTTTGCGGAGTTCGGCGAGCAGTACTTC